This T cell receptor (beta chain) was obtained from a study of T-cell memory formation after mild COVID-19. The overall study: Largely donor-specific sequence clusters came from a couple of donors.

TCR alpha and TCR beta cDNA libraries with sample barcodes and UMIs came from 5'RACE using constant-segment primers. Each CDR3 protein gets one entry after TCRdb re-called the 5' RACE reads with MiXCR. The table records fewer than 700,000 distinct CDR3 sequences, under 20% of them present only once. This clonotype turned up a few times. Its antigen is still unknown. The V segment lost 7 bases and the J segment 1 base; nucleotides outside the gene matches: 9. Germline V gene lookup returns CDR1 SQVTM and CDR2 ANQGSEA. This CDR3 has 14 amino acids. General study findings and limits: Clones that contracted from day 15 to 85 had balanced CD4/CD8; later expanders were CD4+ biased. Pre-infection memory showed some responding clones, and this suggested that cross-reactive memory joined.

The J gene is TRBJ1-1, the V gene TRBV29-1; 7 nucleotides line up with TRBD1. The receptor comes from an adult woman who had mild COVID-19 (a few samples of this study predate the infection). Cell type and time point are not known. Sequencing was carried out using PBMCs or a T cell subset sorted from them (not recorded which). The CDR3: CSGFTGQQNTEAFF. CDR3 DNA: TGCAGCGGATTTACGGGACAGCAGAACACTGAAGCTTTCTTT.